The 23 T cell receptor beta chains given below trace back to one sample, sequenced in a study of PD-L1 blockade in urothelial cancer. The data were produced by immunoSEQ multiplex PCR, yet TCRdb's version contains in-frame clones alone and is incomplete. The table records about 40,000 clones, 75% to 90% of them present only once. Time point defined: peripheral blood 6 weeks after treatment start. The source material was PBMCs, sampled around atezolizumab (anti-PD-L1) treatment. These receptors were collected from a man in his forties with urothelial cancer.

This chain uses TRBV7-2 with TRBJ2-1; D is uncertain. The ends were cut back, 0 bases at V and 7 bases at J, with 7 bases in the middle. Per germline, CDR1 SGHTA and CDR2 FQGNSA. This CDR3 spans 13 amino acids. This CDR3 reads CASSLARENEQFF. The CDR3, as DNA: TGTGCCAGCAGCTTAGCCCGAGAGAATGAGCAGTTCTTC.

The CDR3 protein is CASSGPFEQFF. The CDR3 nucleotides are TGTGCCAGCAGCGGTCCCTTTGAGCAGTTCTTC. This chain uses TRBV28 with TRBJ2-1; D remains unclear. V was clipped by 6 bases and J by 9 bases, with 9 bases between them. The germline V gene encodes CDR1 MDHEN and CDR2 SYDVKM. The CDR3 covers 11 residues.

The chain uses TRBV7-9 and TRBJ2-7, with D possibly being TRBD1 (5 bases). Germline CDR1 and CDR2: SEHNR and FQNEAQ (reference sequence). Trimming cost V 2 bases and J 3 bases, with 5 bases left between them. The CDR3 spans 12 residues. This CDR3 reads CASSLQGYEQYF. Written as DNA, the CDR3 is TGTGCCAGCAGCTTACAGGGCTACGAGCAGTACTTC.

This clone occurred once. The chain combines TRBV5-1 with TRBJ2-1; 10 bases align to TRBD2. Per germline, CDR1 SGHRS and CDR2 YFSETQ. The CDR3 contains 14 residues. With 3 bases clipped from V and 6 bases from J, the junction kept 3 bases outside the gene matches. The CDR3 is CASSSASGSNEQFF. In DNA form, the CDR3 reads TGCGCCAGCAGCTCGGCTAGCGGGAGCAATGAGCAGTTCTTC. The entire variable domain, with the rest obtained from reference TRBV5-1 and TRBJ2-1, is as follows: KAGVTQTPRYLIKTRGQQVTLSCSPISGHRSVSWYQQTPGQGLQFLFEYFSETQRNKGNFPGRFSGRQFSNSRSEMNVSTLELGDSALYLCASSSASGSNEQFFGPGTRLTVL.

The chain recombines TRBV11-2 with TRBJ2-1, with D possibly being TRBD2 (5 bases). CDR1 and CDR2 (germline): SGHAT, FQNNGV. This CDR3 is built from 15 residues. Trimming left V 2 bases short and J 0 bases short, with 8 bases between. CDR3 amino acids: CASSLRGYSYNEQFF. CDR3 nucleotides: TGTGCCAGCAGCTTACGGGGTTACTCCTACAATGAGCAGTTCTTC.

The chain has TRBV29-1 and TRBJ2-1, with D maybe TRBD1 (5 bases). The germline V gene has CDR1 SQVTM and CDR2 ANQGSEA. The germline V and J ends were trimmed by 1 base and 6 bases, with 10 bases remaining between them. The CDR3 sequence is 13 residues long. This chain's CDR3 is CSVEGGRANEQFF. The CDR3 DNA follows: TGCAGCGTTGAAGGGGGCAGGGCCAATGAGCAGTTCTTC.

This clone was recorded a few times. This chain joins TRBV19 and TRBJ2-7; D is perhaps TRBD2 (6 bases). V was trimmed by 3 bases and J by 0 bases, leaving 9 bases between them. Germline CDR1 reads LNHDA; CDR2 reads SQIVND (reference sequence). The CDR3 is 14 amino acids. The DNA for the CDR3 is TGTGCCAGTAGTATGGGCGGGGCCTCCTACGAGCAGTACTTC. Translation: CASSMGGASYEQYF.

In this sample, this clone turned up once. The chain employs TRBV5-1 and TRBJ1-5, with 7 bases lining up with TRBD1. Germline trimming cut 4 bases from V and 6 bases from J; bases unmatched to any gene: 10. This CDR3 contains 15 residues. CDR1 and CDR2 (germline): SGHRS, YFSETQ. CDR3 residues: CASSPGQIGSQPQHF. The CDR3 coding sequence is TGCGCCAGCAGCCCGGGACAGATCGGGAGTCAGCCCCAGCATTTT.

The chain is built from TRBV5-6 and TRBJ2-2, with 7 positions matching TRBD2. CDR3 length: 15 amino acids. V shed 3 bases and J 0 bases; nucleotides not matched to a gene: 2. Germline V gene data show CDR1 as SGHDT and CDR2 as YYEEEE. The CDR3 loop is CASSWGGANTGELFF. The CDR3 region has the DNA TGTGCCAGCAGCTGGGGGGGGGCGAACACCGGGGAGCTGTTTTTT.

The chain recombines TRBV28 with TRBJ1-2; D is perhaps TRBD1 (5 bases). The CDR3 consists of 16 residues. In germline, CDR1 is MDHEN, CDR2 SYDVKM. The V and J ends lost 4 bases and 8 bases respectively, with 23 bases between them. The CDR3 DNA reads as TGTGCCAGCAGTTCTACGGGACTCCCGATAGGTTTCGGCTACACCTTC. Translation: CASSSTGLPIGFGYTF.

The chain joins TRBV27 to TRBJ2-1; weak D call: TRBD2 (5 bases). This CDR3 region has 14 residues. Trimming shortened V by 5 bases and J by 10 bases, and 18 bases separated the two germline ends. Germline assignment: CDR1 MNHEY and CDR2 SMNVEV (reference sequence). CDR3 DNA: TGTGCCAGCAGTCCCCAATTGGCTAGAGGGGAGCAGTTCTTC. Translation: CASSPQLARGEQFF.

The chain has TRBV27 and TRBJ2-3; 14 positions match TRBD2. The V gene end was trimmed by 6 bases and the J gene end by 3 bases; junction bases not matched to a gene: 5. CDR3 length equals 16 residues. Per the germline V gene, CDR1 is MNHEY and CDR2 is SMNVEV (reference sequence). The CDR3 bases are TGTGCCAGCAGCTCCCGACTAGCGGGAGGGACAGATACGCAGTATTTT. The encoded protein is CASSSRLAGGTDTQYF.

A few counts support this clone. The genes are TRBV7-2 and TRBJ2-7, with 7 bases identical to TRBD1. Trimming cost V 6 bases and J 5 bases; bases outside gene matches: 4. Germline V CDR1 and CDR2: SGHTA, FQGNSA. The CDR3 covers 12 residues. CDR3 residues: CASRTGLNEQYF. The CDR3 nucleotides read TGTGCCAGCAGGACAGGGCTTAACGAGCAGTACTTC.

The chain combines TRBV5-5 with TRBJ1-2, with a possible D match to TRBD1 (5 bases). Germline assignment: CDR1 SGHKS and CDR2 YYEKEE (reference sequence). The CDR3 has 12 residues. Trimming shortened V by 2 bases and J by 7 bases, and 9 bases separated the two germline ends. Here the CDR3 DNA reads TGTGCCAGCAGCTTCAGGGAGGGTGGCTACACCTTC. Protein product: CASSFREGGYTF.

The rearrangement uses TRBV28 and TRBJ1-4, with D hard to call. The germline V and J ends were trimmed by 2 bases and 7 bases, with 17 bases remaining between them. The CDR3 has 16 residues. CDR1 and CDR2 (germline): MDHEN, SYDVKM. The CDR3 reads CASSLTSGALVEKLFF. CDR3 nucleotide sequence: TGTGCCAGCAGTTTAACGTCTGGAGCACTCGTTGAAAAACTGTTTTTT.

The gene calls are TRBV28 and TRBJ2-7, with 14 bases that match TRBD2. The V gene end was trimmed by 5 bases and the J gene end by 0 bases; junction bases not matched to a gene: 15. This CDR3 is 20 amino acids long. CDR1 MDHEN and CDR2 SYDVKM come from the germline V gene. The CDR3 DNA sequence: TGTGCCAGCAGTCTCACAATACGGACTAGCGGGAGGACGAGCTCCTACGAGCAGTACTTC. Residues: CASSLTIRTSGRTSSYEQYF.

This sequence joins TRBV19 and TRBJ2-1, with 7 positions matching TRBD2. This CDR3 has 14 amino acids. The V segment lost 6 bases and the J segment 4 bases; nucleotides outside the gene matches: 6. The germline V gene has CDR1 LNHDA and CDR2 SQIVND (reference sequence). CDR3: CASRREVEYNEQFF. In DNA form, the CDR3 reads TGTGCCAGTAGACGGGAGGTGGAGTACAATGAGCAGTTCTTC.

The chain combines TRBV9 with TRBJ1-3, with a possible D match to TRBD1 (5 bases). This CDR3 comprises 15 residues. The germline gives CDR1 SGDLS, CDR2 YYNGEE. V was shortened by 2 bases and J by 3 bases, with 12 bases between the two germline ends. In nucleotides, the CDR3 is TGTGCCAGCAGCGTTATAGCCGACAGTGGAAACACCATATATTTT. Its protein is CASSVIADSGNTIYF.

The V gene is TRBV2, the J gene TRBJ2-1; the D gene is possibly TRBD2 (6 bases). Germline-derived CDR1 and CDR2 are SNHLY and FYNNEI. With 7 bases removed from V and 5 bases from J, the gap between germline ends came to 12 bases. The CDR3 is 13 amino acids. The chain's CDR3 is CASNGRGNNEQFF. The CDR3, as DNA: TGTGCCAGCAATGGACGGGGGAACAATGAGCAGTTCTTC.

J is TRBJ1-1 and V is TRBV30; D unclear. CDR1 and CDR2 (germline): GTSNPN, SVGIG (reference sequence). The CDR3 loop spans 14 amino acids. The germline V and J ends were trimmed by 3 bases and 0 bases, with 11 bases remaining between them. CDR3: CAWRLGRMNTEAFF. The DNA for the CDR3 is TGTGCCTGGAGGCTGGGCCGAATGAACACTGAAGCTTTCTTT.

In nucleotides, the CDR3 is TGTGCCTGGAGCGCCGGGACAGGTGAAGCTTTCTTT. Residues: CAWSAGTGEAFF. V usage is TRBV30 and J usage is TRBJ1-1, with 8 bases fitting TRBD1. V gave up 3 bases and J gave up 7 bases; unmatched junction bases: 4. The germline V gene encodes CDR1 GTSNPN and CDR2 SVGIG (reference sequence). The CDR3 length is 12 residues. Full variable domain (remainder filled in from reference TRBV30 and TRBJ1-1): SQTIHQWPATLVQPVGSPLSLECTVEGTSNPNLYWYRQAAGRGLQLLFYSVGIGQISSEVPQNLSASRPQDRQFILSSKKLLLSDSGFYLCAWSAGTGEAFFGQGTRLTVV.

This chain uses TRBV6-6 with TRBJ1-2; 7 bases line up with TRBD1. Germline trimming cut 4 bases from V and 5 bases from J; bases unmatched to any gene: 4. CDR3 length equals 13 residues. CDR1 is MNHNY, CDR2 SVGAGI, per germline (reference sequence). The chain's CDR3 is CASSSTGDYGYTF. The CDR3 DNA reads as TGTGCCAGCAGTTCCACAGGGGATTATGGCTACACCTTC.

The chain joins TRBV7-3 to TRBJ2-1; 11 positions agree with TRBD1. The germline V gene encodes CDR1 SGHTA and CDR2 FQGTGA. CDR3 length equals 18 residues. Germline trimming cut 3 bases from V and 3 bases from J; bases unmatched to any gene: 10. CDR3 sequence reads: CASSLAGTGGIGYNEQFF. CDR3 DNA: TGTGCCAGCAGCTTGGCCGGGACAGGGGGAATAGGCTACAATGAGCAGTTCTTC. Together with reference TRBV7-3 and TRBJ2-1, the CDR3 gives the full variable domain: GAGVSQTPSNKVTEKGKYVELRCDPISGHTALYWYRQSLGQGPEFLIYFQGTGAADDSGLPNDRFFAVRPEGSVSTLKIQRTERGDSAVYLCASSLAGTGGIGYNEQFFGPGTRLTVL.